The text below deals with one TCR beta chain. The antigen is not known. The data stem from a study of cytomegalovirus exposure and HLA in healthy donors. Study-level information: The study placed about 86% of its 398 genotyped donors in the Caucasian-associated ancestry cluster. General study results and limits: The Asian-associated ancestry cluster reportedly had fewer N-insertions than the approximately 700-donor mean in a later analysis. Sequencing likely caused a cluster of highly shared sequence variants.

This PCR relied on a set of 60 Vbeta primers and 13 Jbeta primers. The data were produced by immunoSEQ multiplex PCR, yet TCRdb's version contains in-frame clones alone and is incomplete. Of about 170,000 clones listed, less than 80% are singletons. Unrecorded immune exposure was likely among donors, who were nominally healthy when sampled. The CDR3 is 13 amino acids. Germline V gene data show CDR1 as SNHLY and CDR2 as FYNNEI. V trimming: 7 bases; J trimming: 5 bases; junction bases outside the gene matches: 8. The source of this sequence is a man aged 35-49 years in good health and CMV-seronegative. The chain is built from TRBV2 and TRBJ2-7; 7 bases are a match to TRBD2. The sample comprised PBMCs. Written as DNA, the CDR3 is TGTGCCAGCACGAGGACTAGTCGACACGAGCAGTACTTC. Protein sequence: CASTRTSRHEQYF.